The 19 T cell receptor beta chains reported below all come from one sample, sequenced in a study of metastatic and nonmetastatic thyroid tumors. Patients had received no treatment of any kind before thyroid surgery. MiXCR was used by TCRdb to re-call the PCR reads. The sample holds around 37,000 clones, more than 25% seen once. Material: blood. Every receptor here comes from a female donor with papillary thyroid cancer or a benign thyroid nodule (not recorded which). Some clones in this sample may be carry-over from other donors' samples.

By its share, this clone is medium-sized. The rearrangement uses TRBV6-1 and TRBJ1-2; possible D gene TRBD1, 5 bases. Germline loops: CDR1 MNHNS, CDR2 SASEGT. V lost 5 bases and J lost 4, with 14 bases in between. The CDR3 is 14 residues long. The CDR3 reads CASSPQSGGYGYTF. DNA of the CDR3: TGTGCCAGCAGTCCACAAAGTGGGGGCTATGGCTACACCTTC.

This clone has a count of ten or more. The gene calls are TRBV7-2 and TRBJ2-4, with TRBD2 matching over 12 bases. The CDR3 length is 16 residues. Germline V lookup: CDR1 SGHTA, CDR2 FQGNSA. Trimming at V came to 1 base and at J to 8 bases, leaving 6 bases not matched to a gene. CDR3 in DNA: TGTGCCAGCAGCTTAGGGCTAGCGGGGGGGCGGCACATTCAGTACTTC. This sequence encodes CASSLGLAGGRHIQYF.

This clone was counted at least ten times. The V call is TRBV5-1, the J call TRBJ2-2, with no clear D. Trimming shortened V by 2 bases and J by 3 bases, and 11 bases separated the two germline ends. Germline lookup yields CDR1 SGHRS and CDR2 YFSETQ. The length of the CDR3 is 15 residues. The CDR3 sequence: CASSFSRTDTGELFF. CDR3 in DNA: TGCGCCAGCAGCTTTTCCCGAACTGACACCGGGGAGCTGTTTTTT.

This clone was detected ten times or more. CDR3 DNA sequence: TGTGCCAGCACGGGGGGTGGGGGGCTATATAATACTGGGGCCAACGTCCTGACTTTC. As protein: CASTGGGGLYNTGANVLTF. The rearrangement links TRBV28 to TRBJ2-6, with a weak D call TRBD2 (7 bases). V was trimmed by 7 bases and J by 2 bases, leaving 24 bases between them. The germline V gene encodes CDR1 MDHEN and CDR2 SYDVKM. This CDR3 comprises 19 residues.

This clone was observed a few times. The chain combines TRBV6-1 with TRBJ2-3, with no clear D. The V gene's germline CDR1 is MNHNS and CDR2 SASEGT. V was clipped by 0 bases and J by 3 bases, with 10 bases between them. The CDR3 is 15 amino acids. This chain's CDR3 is CASSEAAFATDTQYF. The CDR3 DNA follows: TGTGCCAGCAGTGAAGCGGCCTTCGCGACAGATACGCAGTATTTT.

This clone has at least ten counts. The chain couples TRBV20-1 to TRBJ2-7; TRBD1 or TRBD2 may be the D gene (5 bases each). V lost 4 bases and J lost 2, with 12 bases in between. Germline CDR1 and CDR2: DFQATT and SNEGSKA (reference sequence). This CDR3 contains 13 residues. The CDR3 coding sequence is TGCAGTGCTATAAGAGGGGTCGCCTACGAGCAGTACTTC. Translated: CSAIRGVAYEQYF.

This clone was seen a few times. CDR3 nucleotides: TGTGCCAGCAGCGGGACTAGCGGGACCGGGGAGCTGTTTTTT. It is translated as CASSGTSGTGELFF. The chain couples TRBV2 to TRBJ2-2, with TRBD2 matching over 12 bases. This CDR3 is built from 14 residues. The ends lost 6 bases at V and 5 bases at J; junction bases unmatched: 1. Germline CDR1 SNHLY, CDR2 FYNNEI.

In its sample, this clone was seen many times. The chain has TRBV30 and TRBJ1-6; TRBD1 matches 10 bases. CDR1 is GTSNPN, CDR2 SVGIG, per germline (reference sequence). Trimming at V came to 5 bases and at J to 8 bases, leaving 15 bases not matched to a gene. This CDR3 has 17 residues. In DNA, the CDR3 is TGTGCCTGGGGCGGACAGGGGGTAGGACGCGGTTATTCACCCCTCCACTTT. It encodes CAWGGQGVGRGYSPLHF.

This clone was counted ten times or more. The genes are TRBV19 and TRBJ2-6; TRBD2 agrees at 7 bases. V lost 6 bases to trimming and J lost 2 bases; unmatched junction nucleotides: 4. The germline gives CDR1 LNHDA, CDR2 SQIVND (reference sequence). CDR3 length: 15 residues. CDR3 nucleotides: TGTGCCAGTAGCCACCGGGGGGCTGGGGCCAACGTCCTGACTTTC. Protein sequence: CASSHRGAGANVLTF.

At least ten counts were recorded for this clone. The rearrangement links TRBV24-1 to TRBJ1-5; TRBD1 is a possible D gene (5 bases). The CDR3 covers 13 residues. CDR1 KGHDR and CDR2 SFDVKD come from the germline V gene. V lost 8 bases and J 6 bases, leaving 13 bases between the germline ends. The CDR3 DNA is TGTGCCACCACCTCTGGGGCCGGTCAGCCCCAGCATTTT. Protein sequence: CATTSGAGQPQHF.

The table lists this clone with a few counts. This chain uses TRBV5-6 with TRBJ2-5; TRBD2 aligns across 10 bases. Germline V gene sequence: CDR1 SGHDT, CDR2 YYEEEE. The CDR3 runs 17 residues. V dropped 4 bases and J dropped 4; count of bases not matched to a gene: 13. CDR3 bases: TGTGCCAGCAGCCCCCGGGCTAGCGGGAGAAGGAGAGAGACCCAGTACTTC. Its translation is CASSPRASGRRRETQYF.

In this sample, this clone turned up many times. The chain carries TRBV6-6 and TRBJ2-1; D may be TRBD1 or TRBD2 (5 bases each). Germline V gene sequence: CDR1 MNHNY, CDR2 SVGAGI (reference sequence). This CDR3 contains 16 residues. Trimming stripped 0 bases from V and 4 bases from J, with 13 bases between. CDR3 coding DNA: TGTGCCAGCAGTTACTCCGGGACGGAAGGATACAATGAGCAGTTCTTC. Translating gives CASSYSGTEGYNEQFF.

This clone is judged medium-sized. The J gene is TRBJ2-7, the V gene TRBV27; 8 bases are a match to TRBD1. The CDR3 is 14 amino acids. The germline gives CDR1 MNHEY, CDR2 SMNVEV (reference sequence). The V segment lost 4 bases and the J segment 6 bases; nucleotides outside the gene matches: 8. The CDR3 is CASSSGGRGGEQYF. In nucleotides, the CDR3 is TGTGCCAGCAGTTCAGGGGGCCGGGGAGGCGAGCAGTACTTC.

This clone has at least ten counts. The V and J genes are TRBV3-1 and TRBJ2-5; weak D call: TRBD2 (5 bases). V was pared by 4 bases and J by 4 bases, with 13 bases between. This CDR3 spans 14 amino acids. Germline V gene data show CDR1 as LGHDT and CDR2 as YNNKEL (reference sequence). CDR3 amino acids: CASSPPRGRETQYF. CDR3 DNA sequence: TGTGCCAGCAGCCCCCCTCGGGGTAGAGAGACCCAGTACTTC.

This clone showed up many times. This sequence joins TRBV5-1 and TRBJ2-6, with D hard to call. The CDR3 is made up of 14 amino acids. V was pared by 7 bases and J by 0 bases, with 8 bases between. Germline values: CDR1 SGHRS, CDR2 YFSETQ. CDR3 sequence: CASSDSSGANVLTF. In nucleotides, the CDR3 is TGCGCCAGCTCTGACTCCTCTGGGGCCAACGTCCTGACTTTC.

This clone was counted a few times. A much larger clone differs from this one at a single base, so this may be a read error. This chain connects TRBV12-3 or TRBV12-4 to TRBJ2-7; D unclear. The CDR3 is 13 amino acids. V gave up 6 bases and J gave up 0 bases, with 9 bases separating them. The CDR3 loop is CASREGTSYEQYF. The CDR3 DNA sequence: TGTGCCAGCAGAGAAGGTACCTCCTACGAGCAGTACTTC.

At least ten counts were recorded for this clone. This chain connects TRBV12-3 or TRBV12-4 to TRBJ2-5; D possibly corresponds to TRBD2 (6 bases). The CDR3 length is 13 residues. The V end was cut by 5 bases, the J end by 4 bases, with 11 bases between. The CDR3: CASSIHGGETQYF. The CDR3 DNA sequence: TGTGCCAGCAGTATTCACGGGGGAGAGACCCAGTACTTC.

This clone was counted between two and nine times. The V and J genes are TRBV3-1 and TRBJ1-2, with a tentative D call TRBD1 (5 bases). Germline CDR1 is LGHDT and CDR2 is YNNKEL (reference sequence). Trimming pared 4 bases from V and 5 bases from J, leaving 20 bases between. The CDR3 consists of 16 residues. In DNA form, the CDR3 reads TGTGCCAGCAGCCCGGAAGGGGAGGTGTTCCCGTATGGCTACACCTTC. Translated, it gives CASSPEGEVFPYGYTF. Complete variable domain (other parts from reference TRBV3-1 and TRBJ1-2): DTAVSQTPKYLVTQMGNDKSIKCEQNLGHDTMYWYKQDSKKFLKIMFSYNNKELIINETVPNRFSPKSPDKAHLNLHINSLELGDSAVYFCASSPEGEVFPYGYTFGSGTRLTVV.

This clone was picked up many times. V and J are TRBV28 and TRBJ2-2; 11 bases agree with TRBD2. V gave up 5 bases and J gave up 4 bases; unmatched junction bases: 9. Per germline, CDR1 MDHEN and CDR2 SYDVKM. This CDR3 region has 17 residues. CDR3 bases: TGTGCCAGCAGTAGGCTAGCGGGGGGAAGTGGCACCGGGGAGCTGTTTTTT. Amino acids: CASSRLAGGSGTGELFF. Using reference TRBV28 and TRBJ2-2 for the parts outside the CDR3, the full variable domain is DVKVTQSSRYLVKRTGEKVFLECVQDMDHENMFWYRQDPGLGLRLIYFSYDVKMKEKGDIPEGYSVSREKKERFSLILESASTNQTSMYLCASSRLAGGSGTGELFFGEGSRLTVL.